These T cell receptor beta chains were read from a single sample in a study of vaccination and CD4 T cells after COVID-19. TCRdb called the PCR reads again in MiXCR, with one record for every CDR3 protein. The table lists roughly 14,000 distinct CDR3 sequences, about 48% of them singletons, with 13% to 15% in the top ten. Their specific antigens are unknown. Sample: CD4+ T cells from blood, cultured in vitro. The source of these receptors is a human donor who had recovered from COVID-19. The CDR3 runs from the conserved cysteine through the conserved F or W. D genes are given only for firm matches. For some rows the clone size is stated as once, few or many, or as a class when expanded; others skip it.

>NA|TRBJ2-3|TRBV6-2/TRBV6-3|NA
CASRILVTDTQYF
TGTGCCAGCAGAATTTTGGTCACAGATACGCAGTATTTT
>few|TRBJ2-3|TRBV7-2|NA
CASSLDGSTDTQYF
TGTGCCAGCAGCTTAGACGGAAGCACAGATACGCAGTATTTT
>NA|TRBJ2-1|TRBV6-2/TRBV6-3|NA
CASSYLKGSYNEQFF
TGTGCCAGCAGTTATCTCAAGGGCTCCTACAATGAGCAGTTCTTC
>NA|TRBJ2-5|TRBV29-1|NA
CSVARGETQYF
TGCAGCGTTGCGCGCGGAGAGACCCAGTACTTC
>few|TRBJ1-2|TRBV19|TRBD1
CASSIGGQGNYGYTF
TGTGCCAGTAGTATAGGAGGACAGGGGAACTATGGCTACACCTTC
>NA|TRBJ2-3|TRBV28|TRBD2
CASSFWTSGSGGTDTQYF
TGTGCCAGCAGCTTTTGGACTAGCGGGAGCGGGGGCACAGATACGCAGTATTTT
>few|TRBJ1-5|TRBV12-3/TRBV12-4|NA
CASSFSTGTSSNQPQHF
TGTGCCAGCAGTTTTTCTACCGGGACAAGTAGCAATCAGCCCCAGCATTTT
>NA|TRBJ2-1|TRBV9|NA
CASSFDGSSYNEQFF
TGTGCCAGCAGCTTTGACGGAAGCTCCTACAATGAGCAGTTCTTC
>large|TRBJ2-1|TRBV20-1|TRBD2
CSARSQTSGRGNEQFF
TGCAGTGCTAGATCCCAGACTAGCGGGAGGGGAAATGAGCAGTTCTTC
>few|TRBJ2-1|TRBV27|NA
CASSYLSGLYEQFF
TGTGCCAGCAGTTACCTCAGTGGGCTGTATGAGCAGTTCTTC
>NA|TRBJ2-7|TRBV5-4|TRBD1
CASSLKTGGDEQYF
TGTGCCAGCAGTCTAAAGACAGGGGGGGACGAGCAGTACTTC
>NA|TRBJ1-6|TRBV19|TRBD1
CASSYRGDNSPLHF
TGTGCCAGTAGTTACAGGGGGGATAATTCACCCCTCCACTTT
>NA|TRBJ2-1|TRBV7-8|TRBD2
CASSPGVLAGNNEQFF
TGTGCCAGCAGCCCAGGAGTGCTAGCGGGCAACAATGAGCAGTTCTTC
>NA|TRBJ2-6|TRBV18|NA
CASSPRTAGSGANVLTF
TGTGCCAGCTCACCCCGGACAGCGGGCTCTGGGGCCAACGTCCTGACTTTC
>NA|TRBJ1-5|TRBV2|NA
CASSGSGGSNQPQHF
TGTGCCAGCAGTGGCAGCGGGGGAAGCAATCAGCCCCAGCATTTT
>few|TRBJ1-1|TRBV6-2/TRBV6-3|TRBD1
CASSYRTGNLITEAFF
TGTGCCAGCAGTTACCGGACAGGGAACTTGATCACTGAAGCTTTCTTT
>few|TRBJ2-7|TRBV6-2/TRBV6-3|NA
CASRSVGKGEQYF
TGTGCCAGCAGAAGCGTAGGAAAGGGCGAGCAGTACTTC
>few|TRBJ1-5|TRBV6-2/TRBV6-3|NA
CASSWSQGTYSNQPQHF
TGTGCCAGCAGTTGGTCGCAGGGAACCTATAGCAATCAGCCCCAGCATTTT
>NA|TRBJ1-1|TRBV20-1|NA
CSARERGASGRTEAFF
TGCAGTGCTAGGGAACGAGGTGCCTCCGGGAGGACTGAAGCTTTCTTT
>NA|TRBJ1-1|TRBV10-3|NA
CAISINLGQAEAFF
TGTGCCATCAGTATTAACCTCGGCCAGGCTGAAGCTTTCTTT
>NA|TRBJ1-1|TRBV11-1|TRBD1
CASSFGQGNTEAFF
TGTGCCAGCAGCTTCGGACAGGGGAACACTGAAGCTTTCTTT
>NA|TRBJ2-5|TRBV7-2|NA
CASSFTGTERETQYF
TGTGCCAGCAGTTTTACCGGGACTGAGAGAGAGACCCAGTACTTC
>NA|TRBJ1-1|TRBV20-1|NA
CSAPRGVNTEAFF
TGCAGTGCTCCCCGGGGGGTGAACACTGAAGCTTTCTTT
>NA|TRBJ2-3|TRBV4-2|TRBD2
CASSQDWGGRLTDTQYF
TGTGCCAGCAGCCAAGATTGGGGCGGGAGGTTGACAGATACGCAGTATTTT
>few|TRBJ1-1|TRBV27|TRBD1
CASGLTGGRTEAFF
TGTGCCAGCGGCCTGACAGGGGGGCGCACTGAAGCTTTCTTT
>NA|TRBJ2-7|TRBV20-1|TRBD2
CSAIGLARPYEQYF
TGCAGTGCTATCGGACTAGCGAGACCCTACGAGCAGTACTTC
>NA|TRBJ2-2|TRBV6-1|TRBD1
CASSSGQGFNTGELFF
TGTGCCAGCAGCTCGGGACAGGGATTCAACACCGGGGAGCTGTTTTTT
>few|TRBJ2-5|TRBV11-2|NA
CASSLDGVLPETQYF
TGTGCCAGCAGCTTAGATGGGGTTTTACCAGAGACCCAGTACTTC
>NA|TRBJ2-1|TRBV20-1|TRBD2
CSAPGLAGGLRNKQFF
TGCAGTGCTCCGGGACTAGCGGGAGGCCTACGGAATAAGCAGTTCTTC
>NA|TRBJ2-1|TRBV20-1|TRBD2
CSARDGSGAYNEQFF
TGCAGTGCTAGGGATGGTAGCGGGGCCTACAATGAGCAGTTCTTC